This TCR beta chain was recorded in a study of T cells in Graves' hyperthyroidism and ophthalmopathy. Findings of the study overall: Appearing also in blood were most of the thyroid clonotypes expanded above 0.001. Ophthalmopathy could be told apart from stable hyperthyroidism with a 13 V-J model.

Researchers amplified the TCR beta CDR3 regions from RNA transcripts. First-round RT-PCR targeting the TCR CDR3 was performed with the HTBI primer set. A single record per CDR3 protein comes from TCRdb applying MiXCR to the multiplex PCR reads. The sample has some 700,000 distinct CDR3 sequences; approximately 15% are singletons. The CDR3 runs to 12 residues. The V end lost 7 bases, the J end lost 3 bases, and 10 bases lay between the germline ends. This clonotype was recorded at least ten times. Its antigen is currently unknown. The chain is built from TRBV12-3 or TRBV12-4 and TRBJ2-7; D unresolved. The sequence derives from a man aged 50 or older with Graves' hyperthyroidism. The specimen was blood. The CDR3 protein is CASMSRVYEQYF. DNA for the CDR3: TGTGCCAGCATGTCTCGCGTCTACGAGCAGTACTTC.